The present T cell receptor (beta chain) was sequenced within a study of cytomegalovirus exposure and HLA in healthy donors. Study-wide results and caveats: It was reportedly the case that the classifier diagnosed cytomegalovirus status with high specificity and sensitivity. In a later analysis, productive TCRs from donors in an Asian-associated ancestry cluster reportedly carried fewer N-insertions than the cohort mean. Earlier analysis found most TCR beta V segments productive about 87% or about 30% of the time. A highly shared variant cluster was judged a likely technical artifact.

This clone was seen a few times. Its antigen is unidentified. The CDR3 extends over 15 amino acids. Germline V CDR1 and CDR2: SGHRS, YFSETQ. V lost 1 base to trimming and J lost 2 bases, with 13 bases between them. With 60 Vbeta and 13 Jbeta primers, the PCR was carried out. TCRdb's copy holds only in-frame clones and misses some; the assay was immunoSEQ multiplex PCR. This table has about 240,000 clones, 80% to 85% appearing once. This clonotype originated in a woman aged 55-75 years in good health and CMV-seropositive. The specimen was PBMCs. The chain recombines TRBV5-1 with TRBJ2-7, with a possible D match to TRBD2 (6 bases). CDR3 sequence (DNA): TGCGCCAGCAGCTTGAGGCGGGACGACGCCTACGAGCAGTACTTC. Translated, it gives CASSLRRDDAYEQYF.